Listed below are T cell receptor beta chains from one sample, sequenced in a study of CXCR3-negative and CXCR3-positive naive CD8 T cells. For each CDR3 protein, TCRdb gives one entry from its re-call of the 5' RACE reads, without DNA. The sample holds about 6,000 distinct CDR3 sequences. The sequenced material came from naive CXCR3+ CD8+ T cells from blood. Source of these receptors: a human donor in good health. Some clones in this sample may be carry-over from other donors' samples. The CDR3 runs from the conserved cysteine through the conserved F or W. Size values are once, few and many counts, or a class for expanded clones, and some rows have none.

V gene: TRBV12-3/TRBV12-4
J gene: TRBJ2-3
CDR3 length: 14
clone size: medium-sized
CDR3 protein: CASRVGSVTDTQYF

V gene: TRBV7-8
J gene: TRBJ1-1
CDR3 length: 13
clone size: medium-sized
CDR3 protein: CASSLSGGTEAFF

V gene: TRBV6-2/TRBV6-3
J gene: TRBJ2-2
CDR3 length: 18
clone size: medium-sized
CDR3 protein: CASSYPTGGVFVTGELFF

V gene: TRBV18
J gene: TRBJ2-1
CDR3 length: 14
clone size: medium-sized
CDR3 protein: CASSPGQGLNEQFF

V gene: TRBV7-9
J gene: TRBJ1-1
CDR3 length: 17
clone size: medium-sized
CDR3 protein: CASSSAGGVTVNTEVFF

V gene: TRBV6-6
J gene: TRBJ2-3
CDR3 length: 16
clone size: .
CDR3 protein: CASCDWTSGRSDTQYF

V gene: TRBV15
J gene: TRBJ1-1
CDR3 length: 13
clone size: medium-sized
CDR3 protein: CATGQGARTEAFF

V gene: TRBV3-1
J gene: TRBJ1-2
CDR3 length: 14
clone size: .
CDR3 protein: CASSQPGQDYGYTF

V gene: TRBV29-1
J gene: TRBJ1-1
CDR3 length: 16
clone size: .
CDR3 protein: CSVEGVAGPMNTEAFF

V gene: TRBV29-1
J gene: TRBJ2-7
CDR3 length: 12
clone size: medium-sized
CDR3 protein: CSVAGQTLEQYF

V gene: TRBV29-1
J gene: TRBJ2-7
CDR3 length: 11
clone size: .
CDR3 protein: CSVTQGYEQYF

V gene: TRBV15
J gene: TRBJ2-5
CDR3 length: 13
clone size: .
CDR3 protein: CATSRKMQETQYF

V gene: TRBV2
J gene: TRBJ1-3
CDR3 length: 14
clone size: .
CDR3 protein: CASTGDFSGNTIYF

V gene: TRBV12-3/TRBV12-4
J gene: TRBJ2-1
CDR3 length: 14
clone size: medium-sized
CDR3 protein: CASGQAGGLNEQFF

V gene: TRBV5-1
J gene: TRBJ2-1
CDR3 length: 16
clone size: .
CDR3 protein: CASSSGTRADYNEQFF

V gene: TRBV5-1
J gene: TRBJ2-2
CDR3 length: 14
clone size: .
CDR3 protein: CASSVFGNTGELFF

V gene: TRBV27
J gene: TRBJ2-3
CDR3 length: 16
clone size: .
CDR3 protein: CASSFELAGYLDTQYF

V gene: TRBV9
J gene: TRBJ2-2
CDR3 length: 13
clone size: .
CDR3 protein: CASSVVTTGELFF

V gene: TRBV29-1
J gene: TRBJ2-7
CDR3 length: 12
clone size: .
CDR3 protein: CSVELFGYEQYF

V gene: TRBV27
J gene: TRBJ1-2
CDR3 length: 14
clone size: .
CDR3 protein: CASSSSPVTAGYTF

V gene: TRBV29-1
J gene: TRBJ2-1
CDR3 length: 12
clone size: .
CDR3 protein: CSVESGRDEQFF

V gene: TRBV29-1
J gene: TRBJ2-7
CDR3 length: 13
clone size: medium-sized
CDR3 protein: CSVEVGLTYEQYF

V gene: TRBV6-5
J gene: TRBJ2-1
CDR3 length: 18
clone size: medium-sized
CDR3 protein: CASSTPRRLAGVQNEQFF

V gene: TRBV20-1
J gene: TRBJ2-6
CDR3 length: 14
clone size: .
CDR3 protein: CSAHGGGGANVLTF

V gene: TRBV6-1
J gene: TRBJ2-3
CDR3 length: 15
clone size: .
CDR3 protein: CASSIRQGGTDTQYF

V gene: TRBV4-3
J gene: TRBJ2-3
CDR3 length: 13
clone size: .
CDR3 protein: CASSPGAGNTQYF

V gene: TRBV19
J gene: TRBJ1-1
CDR3 length: 14
clone size: .
CDR3 protein: CASSIDGGNTEAFF

V gene: TRBV29-1
J gene: TRBJ2-5
CDR3 length: 15
clone size: .
CDR3 protein: CSAPAVAVYQETQYF

V gene: TRBV24-1
J gene: TRBJ2-7
CDR3 length: 15
clone size: medium-sized
CDR3 protein: CATSDVQGTTTEQYF

V gene: TRBV7-3
J gene: TRBJ2-3
CDR3 length: 12
clone size: .
CDR3 protein: CASSSLTNTQYF

V gene: TRBV14
J gene: TRBJ2-7
CDR3 length: 14
clone size: .
CDR3 protein: CASSHAGGSYEQYF

V gene: TRBV6-5
J gene: TRBJ1-5
CDR3 length: 18
clone size: .
CDR3 protein: CASSYSVREDVGNQPQHF

V gene: TRBV4-3
J gene: TRBJ2-5
CDR3 length: 20
clone size: medium-sized
CDR3 protein: CASSQDPGQHGPTSEETQYF

V gene: TRBV12-3/TRBV12-4
J gene: TRBJ2-1
CDR3 length: 14
clone size: .
CDR3 protein: CASSLAGSYNEQFF

V gene: TRBV7-8
J gene: TRBJ2-5
CDR3 length: 15
clone size: .
CDR3 protein: CASSDRDQHTETQYF

V gene: TRBV2
J gene: TRBJ2-5
CDR3 length: 13
clone size: .
CDR3 protein: CASSEGTEETQYF

V gene: TRBV20-1
J gene: TRBJ2-4
CDR3 length: 17
clone size: medium-sized
CDR3 protein: CSARGTQIPLAKNIQYF

V gene: TRBV7-2
J gene: TRBJ1-1
CDR3 length: 15
clone size: medium-sized
CDR3 protein: CASSLVPGEDTEAFF

V gene: TRBV2
J gene: TRBJ1-2
CDR3 length: 15
clone size: .
CDR3 protein: CASSEGRSRDYGYTF

V gene: TRBV14
J gene: TRBJ1-1
CDR3 length: 16
clone size: medium-sized
CDR3 protein: CASSQVVGGWNTEAFF

V gene: TRBV29-1
J gene: TRBJ2-7
CDR3 length: 12
clone size: .
CDR3 protein: CSVLGQHYEQYF

V gene: TRBV15
J gene: TRBJ1-5
CDR3 length: 14
clone size: .
CDR3 protein: CATSSRQKNQPQHF

V gene: TRBV6-2/TRBV6-3
J gene: TRBJ2-7
CDR3 length: 16
clone size: .
CDR3 protein: CASNQLTGGEIYEQYF

V gene: TRBV29-1
J gene: TRBJ2-7
CDR3 length: 11
clone size: .
CDR3 protein: CSVTTTYEQYF

V gene: TRBV25-1
J gene: TRBJ2-6
CDR3 length: 16
clone size: .
CDR3 protein: CASSGRGISGANVLTF

V gene: TRBV29-1
J gene: TRBJ2-5
CDR3 length: 17
clone size: medium-sized
CDR3 protein: CSVEDLPGGVGAETQYF

V gene: TRBV2
J gene: TRBJ2-1
CDR3 length: 15
clone size: .
CDR3 protein: CASSEWGLAIDEQFF

V gene: TRBV29-1
J gene: TRBJ2-5
CDR3 length: 12
clone size: .
CDR3 protein: CSVGLAEETQYF